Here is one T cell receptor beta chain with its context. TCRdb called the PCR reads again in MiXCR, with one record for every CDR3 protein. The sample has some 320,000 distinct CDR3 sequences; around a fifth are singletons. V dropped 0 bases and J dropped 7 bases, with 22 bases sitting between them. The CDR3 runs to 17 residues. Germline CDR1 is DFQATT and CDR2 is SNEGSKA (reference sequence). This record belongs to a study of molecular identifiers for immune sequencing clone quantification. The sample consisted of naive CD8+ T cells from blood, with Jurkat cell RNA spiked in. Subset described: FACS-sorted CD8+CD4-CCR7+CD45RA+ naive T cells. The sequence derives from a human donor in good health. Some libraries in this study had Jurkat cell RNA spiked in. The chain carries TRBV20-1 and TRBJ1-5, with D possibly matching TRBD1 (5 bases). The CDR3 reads CSARDRDRTKFKQPQHF. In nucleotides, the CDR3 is TGCAGTGCTAGAGACCGAGACAGAACGAAATTCAAACAGCCCCAGCATTTT.